A single sample gave rise to the 19 T cell receptor beta chains below, sequenced in a study of CD8 T cells in ankylosing spondylitis. Findings and caveats of the study: For ankylosing spondylitis blood, a TCR beta motif of seven to nine highly homologous variants appeared characteristic.

Their cognate antigens are unknown. TCRdb analysed the 5' RACE reads with MiXCR anew, one entry per CDR3 protein. The table shows around 100,000 distinct CDR3 sequences, with roughly 9% occurring only once. The sequenced sample was blood, either unsorted or a sorted T cell fraction (not recorded which). These receptors were obtained from a male donor with ankylosing spondylitis.

This clonotype was detected ten times or more. CDR3 loop: CSARDGTLAGNEQFF. The CDR3 DNA reads TGCAGTGCTAGAGATGGAACCCTTGCGGGCAATGAGCAGTTCTTC. The chain links TRBV20-1 to TRBJ2-1, with D maybe TRBD2 (5 bases). V lost 0 bases, J lost 6 bases, and 15 bases lay in between. The CDR3 runs to 15 residues. CDR1 is DFQATT and CDR2 is SNEGSKA in the germline V gene (reference sequence).

The V call is TRBV27, the J call TRBJ2-7; the match to TRBD1 covers 11 bases. Germline V gene lookup returns CDR1 MNHEY and CDR2 SMNVEV (reference sequence). V lost 6 bases, J lost 7 bases, and 8 bases stayed unmatched. The CDR3 is 14 amino acids. The CDR3: CASSPGQGAGEQYV. The CDR3 region has the DNA TGTGCCAGCAGCCCTGGACAGGGGGCGGGTGAGCAGTACGTC.

As concerns this clonotype: One end of the junction fails to match germline, which may point to a read error. The V and J genes are TRBV7-9 and TRBJ2-5; TRBD2 matches 7 bases. CDR3 length: 17 residues. Germline CDR1 and CDR2: SEHNR and FQNEAQ (reference sequence). CDR3 loop: CASSLAAGQGGIGTQYF. The CDR3 bases are TGTGCCAGCAGCCTAGCGGCGGGCCAGGGAGGTATCGGGACCCAGTACTTC.

There are a few counts of this clonotype. This may be a read error, as it is one base from a much larger clone. The V and J genes are TRBV5-6 and TRBJ2-1, with D uncertain. Germline CDR1 SGHDT, CDR2 YYEEEE. Deletions cut 5 bases from V and 7 bases from J, with 7 bases between. The CDR3 runs 11 residues. CDR3 coding DNA: TGTGCCAGCAGTACAGCGAATGAGCAGTTCTTC. Encoded protein: CASSTANEQFF.

About this clonotype: The germline gene is not matched at one end of the junction; a read error may be the cause. This chain joins TRBV7-9 and TRBJ2-5; D is unresolved. This CDR3 spans 14 amino acids. The V gene's germline CDR1 is SEHNR and CDR2 FQNEAQ (reference sequence). The CDR3 protein is CACSPPTNQETQYF. The DNA of the CDR3 is TGTGCCTGCAGCCCACCGACAAACCAAGAGACCCAGTACTTC.

This clonotype was recorded a few times. The chain has TRBV7-6 and TRBJ2-7; D tentatively reads TRBD1 or TRBD2 (5 bases each). V shed 5 bases and J shed 3 bases, with 11 bases lying between them. Germline assignment: CDR1 SGHVS and CDR2 FNYEAQ. The CDR3 sequence is 13 residues long. CDR3 DNA: TGTGCCAGCAGCCAGGGACGCGGCTACGAGCAGTACTTC. Residues: CASSQGRGYEQYF.

This clonotype was seen repeatedly, ten times or more. V usage is TRBV30 and J usage is TRBJ2-7; D remains unclear. V lost 0 bases and J lost 1, with 7 bases in between. The CDR3 runs to 13 residues. Germline-derived CDR1 and CDR2 are GTSNPN and SVGIG (reference sequence). The CDR3 loop is CAWSVDGSYEQYF. The CDR3 DNA reads TGTGCCTGGAGTGTGGACGGATCCTACGAGCAGTACTTC.

This clonotype occurred many times. The chain has TRBV10-3 and TRBJ2-1; 10 bases are shared with TRBD1. Trimming at V came to 3 bases and at J to 2 bases, leaving 1 base not matched to a gene. The germline V gene has CDR1 ENHRY and CDR2 SYGVKD. The CDR3 loop spans 15 amino acids. The chain's CDR3 is CAISDGTGAYNEQFF. The DNA of the CDR3 is TGTGCCATCAGTGATGGGACAGGGGCCTACAATGAGCAGTTCTTC.

In its sample, this clonotype was seen many times. V usage is TRBV20-1 and J usage is TRBJ2-1, with TRBD2 identical over 12 bases. The J segment lost 2 bases and the V segment lost 0 bases, leaving 11 bases of the junction unmatched. CDR1 and CDR2 (germline): DFQATT, SNEGSKA (reference sequence). The CDR3 is made up of 19 amino acids. CDR3 sequence: CSARDLASGRAWTYNEQFF. The DNA of the CDR3 is TGCAGTGCTAGAGATCTGGCTAGCGGGAGGGCCTGGACCTACAATGAGCAGTTCTTC.

This clonotype was observed at least ten times. The chain recombines TRBV7-2 with TRBJ2-2; TRBD1 aligns across 7 bases. The CDR3 totals 14 residues. CDR1 is SGHTA, CDR2 FQGNSA, per germline. V lost 10 bases to trimming and J lost 3 bases; unmatched junction nucleotides: 8. The chain's CDR3 is CAILPGGDTGELFF. DNA for the CDR3: TGTGCCATTCTCCCAGGGGGTGACACCGGGGAGCTGTTTTTT. Combining the CDR3 with reference TRBV7-2 and TRBJ2-2 gives the whole variable domain GAGVSQSPSNKVTEKGKDVELRCDPISGHTALYWYRQSLGQGLEFLIYFQGNSAPDKSGLPSDRFSAERTGGSVSTLTIQRTQQEDSAVYLCAILPGGDTGELFFGEGSRLTVL.

This clonotype turned up a few times. This rearrangement joins TRBV24-1 to TRBJ2-1; 7 bases match TRBD1. The V gene end was trimmed by 1 base and the J gene end by 6 bases; junction bases not matched to a gene: 2. Germline-derived CDR1 and CDR2 are KGHDR and SFDVKD. The CDR3 length is 14 residues. The CDR3 DNA sequence: TGTGCCACCAGTGATTTCCGACAGGGCAATGAGCAGTTCTTC. It yields the protein CATSDFRQGNEQFF.

The rearrangement joins TRBV4-1 to TRBJ2-1, with D unclear. CDR3 length: 13 amino acids. Trimming left V 0 bases short and J 5 bases short, with 5 bases between. The germline V gene encodes CDR1 MGHRA and CDR2 YSYEKL. CDR3 loop: CASSQEWDNEQFF. CDR3 sequence (DNA): TGCGCCAGCAGCCAAGAGTGGGACAATGAGCAGTTCTTC.

The chain couples TRBV7-9 to TRBJ2-5; possible D gene TRBD2, 6 bases. Trimming took off 7 bases at V and 4 bases at J, with 16 bases between the two ends. In germline, CDR1 is SEHNR, CDR2 FQNEAQ (reference sequence). The CDR3 runs 14 residues. The CDR3 reads CASIPTGVGETQYF. The CDR3 nucleotides are TGTGCCAGCATCCCTACGGGGGTAGGAGAGACCCAGTACTTC.

The chain employs TRBV5-6 and TRBJ2-1; TRBD1 might be the D (6 bases). The CDR3 is 14 amino acids. Germline CDR1 is SGHDT and CDR2 is YYEEEE. The V gene lost 2 bases and the J gene lost 4 bases, with 10 bases spanning the gap. This CDR3 is CASSFTGTYNEQFF. As DNA, the CDR3 is TGTGCCAGCAGCTTCACAGGGACGTACAATGAGCAGTTCTTC.

The chain is built from TRBV5-1 and TRBJ2-1; D ambiguous. The CDR3 length is 14 residues. V was shortened by 0 bases and J by 5 bases, with 9 bases between the two germline ends. Looked up from germline, CDR1 is SGHRS and CDR2 is YFSETQ. The CDR3 bases are TGCGCCAGCAGCTTGGCCGGTAGGAACAATGAGCAGTTCTTC. It is translated as CASSLAGRNNEQFF.

V usage is TRBV20-1 and J usage is TRBJ2-1; the match to TRBD2 covers 12 bases. CDR3 size: 14 residues. V shed 6 bases, J shed 6 bases, and the junction held 6 bases outside the gene matches. CDR1 and CDR2 from the germline V gene are DFQATT and SNEGSKA (reference sequence). The CDR3 DNA reads TGCAGTGCCATGACTAGCGGGAGTTTCAATGAGCAGTTCTTC. It specifies CSAMTSGSFNEQFF.

The chain recombines TRBV6-1 with TRBJ1-2; 10 positions match TRBD1. V lost 3 bases to trimming and J lost 3 bases; unmatched junction nucleotides: 10. The CDR3 is 17 residues long. Germline CDR1 is MNHNS and CDR2 is SASEGT. The CDR3 nucleotides are TGTGCCAGCAGTGATACGAAGGCGGACAGGGGGGACTATGGCTACACCTTC. Translation gives CASSDTKADRGDYGYTF.

The V call is TRBV9, the J call TRBJ1-5, with a weak D call TRBD1 (5 bases). V lost 3 bases and J 3 bases, leaving 16 bases between the germline ends. The CDR3 consists of 16 residues. Germline-derived CDR1 and CDR2 are SGDLS and YYNGEE. The CDR3 nucleotides read TGTGCCAGCAGCGCCCGGGACGGCCCGATCAATCAGCCCCAGCATTTT. Its translation is CASSARDGPINQPQHF.

The chain has TRBV11-1 and TRBJ2-6; TRBD2 aligns across 13 bases. The CDR3 totals 18 residues. CDR1 is SGHAT, CDR2 FQDESV, per germline (reference sequence). The trim removed 5 bases at V and 3 bases at J, leaving 7 bases unmatched. CDR3 DNA sequence: TGTGCCAGCAGCACGCGGACTAGCGGGAGTGGTGGGGCCAACGTCCTGACTTTC. Its protein is CASSTRTSGSGGANVLTF.